The next 27 T cell receptor beta chains were all read from a single sample in a study of cytomegalovirus exposure and HLA in healthy donors (dated by TCRdb to 2017 to 2019). The library was obtained by the immunoSEQ multiplex PCR assay. TCRdb carries this immuneACCESS record with in-frame sequences only. Its versions omit some clonotypes, under half of them owing to an unresolved V gene in the studies checked, with the rest unexplained. The sample table holds approximately 120,000 clones, of which 75% to 90% were seen once. About 2% of the sample goes to the ten largest clones. Sequencing used PBMCs. These receptors all stem from a woman younger than 30 in good health and CMV-seronegative.

This chain links TRBV27 with TRBJ1-2, with 9 positions matching TRBD1. CDR3 length: 13 amino acids. From germline, CDR1 is MNHEY and CDR2 SMNVEV (reference sequence). J lost 4 bases, V lost 8 bases, and 5 bases had no gene match. The CDR3 loop reads CASSTGGGYGYTF. In DNA form, the CDR3 reads TGTGCCAGCTCGACAGGGGGGGGCTATGGCTACACCTTC.

The V gene is TRBV5-1, the J gene TRBJ1-2; 9 bases are shared with TRBD1. J gave up 8 bases and V 3 bases, and 8 bases lay outside the gene matches. The V gene's germline CDR1 is SGHRS and CDR2 YFSETQ. The CDR3 totals 14 residues. CDR3 coding DNA: TGCGCCAGCAGCTGGGGACAGGGAAGGGCCGGCTACACCTTC. Its translation: CASSWGQGRAGYTF.

The rearrangement links TRBV9 to TRBJ1-3; D ambiguous. Germline values: CDR1 SGDLS, CDR2 YYNGEE. Trimming stripped 4 bases from V and 0 bases from J, with 8 bases between. This CDR3 is 14 amino acids long. For the CDR3, the DNA is TGTGCCAGCAGCAGAGAGGACTCTGGAAACACCATATATTTT. Its protein is CASSREDSGNTIYF.

V and J are TRBV25-1 and TRBJ2-2; TRBD1 agrees at 7 bases. CDR3 size: 16 residues. Unmatched junction bases numbered 9, after V lost 4 bases and J lost 4 bases. Germline values: CDR1 MGHDK, CDR2 SYGVNS. This chain's CDR3 is CASSGPGAGGTGELFF. The CDR3 DNA sequence: TGTGCCAGCAGTGGGCCCGGGGCAGGGGGCACCGGGGAGCTGTTTTTT.

This chain links TRBV4-1 with TRBJ2-7; TRBD2 aligns across 9 bases. Germline CDR1 MGHRA, CDR2 YSYEKL. V was clipped by 0 bases and J by 3 bases; unmatched bases: 6. The CDR3 covers 16 residues. CDR3 nucleotide sequence: TGCGCCAGCAGCCAAGAAGGGCGGGAGGGGAACTACGAGCAGTACTTC. It yields the protein CASSQEGREGNYEQYF.

The V and J genes are TRBV15 and TRBJ2-1; a possible D gene is TRBD1 (6 bases). From germline, CDR1 is LNHNV and CDR2 YYDKDF (reference sequence). V shed 5 bases and J shed 3 bases, with 14 bases lying between them. The CDR3 consists of 15 residues. CDR3 DNA: TGTGCCACCAGCGACCGGGACAAAAACTACAATGAGCAGTTCTTC. Residues: CATSDRDKNYNEQFF. Combining the CDR3 with reference TRBV15 and TRBJ2-1 gives the whole variable domain DAMVIQNPRYQVTQFGKPVTLSCSQTLNHNVMYWYQQKSSQAPKLLFHYYDKDFNNEADTPDNFQSRRPNTSFCFLDIRSPGLGDTAMYLCATSDRDKNYNEQFFGPGTRLTVL.

The CDR3 DNA sequence: TGTGCCAGCAACCGGGACCCAGCGGGGGCCGGGGAGCTGTTTTTT. This codes for CASNRDPAGAGELFF. The genes are TRBV27 and TRBJ2-2; 8 bases fit TRBD2. Germline V gene lookup returns CDR1 MNHEY and CDR2 SMNVEV (reference sequence). V lost 7 bases, J lost 6 bases, and 10 bases stayed unmatched. The CDR3 sequence is 15 residues long.

This CDR3 reads CASSESELGSNQPQHF. The CDR3 region has the DNA TGTGCCAGCAGTGAATCGGAGCTGGGTAGCAATCAGCCCCAGCATTTT. The V and J genes are TRBV25-1 and TRBJ1-5; D remains ambiguous. The germline CDR1 and CDR2 sequences are MGHDK and SYGVNS. With 1 base removed from V and 0 bases from J, the gap between germline ends came to 10 bases. This CDR3 is 16 amino acids long.

This chain uses TRBV19 with TRBJ2-3; 11 nucleotides agree with TRBD1. J was trimmed by 7 bases and V by 6 bases; bases with no gene match: 3. The CDR3 is 13 residues long. Germline CDR1 reads LNHDA; CDR2 reads SQIVND (reference sequence). CDR3 residues: CASRDRGLNTQYF. DNA for the CDR3: TGTGCCAGTAGGGACAGGGGGCTAAATACGCAGTATTTT.

This chain connects TRBV5-1 to TRBJ2-7, with a weak D call TRBD2 (6 bases). CDR1 is SGHRS, CDR2 YFSETQ, per germline. V was clipped by 0 bases and J by 5 bases, with 15 bases between them. The CDR3 totals 15 residues. CDR3: CASSLDLGLKNEQYF. DNA for the CDR3: TGCGCCAGCAGCTTGGATCTGGGACTCAAAAACGAGCAGTACTTC.

The rearrangement joins TRBV5-5 to TRBJ1-5; D not certain. Looked up from germline, CDR1 is SGHKS and CDR2 is YYEKEE (reference sequence). The CDR3 runs 14 residues. V lost 1 base and J lost 0, with 5 bases in between. CDR3 sequence (DNA): TGTGCCAGCAGCTTGATCGGTAGCAATCAGCCCCAGCATTTT. This translates into CASSLIGSNQPQHF.

V and J are TRBV2 and TRBJ2-1; TRBD2 aligns across 14 bases. Germline CDR1 and CDR2: SNHLY and FYNNEI. This CDR3 is 17 amino acids long. V trimming: 6 bases; J trimming: 5 bases; junction bases outside the gene matches: 9. CDR3 sequence: CASRSRTSGRRNNEQFF. In DNA form, the CDR3 reads TGTGCCAGCAGGTCGCGGACTAGCGGGAGGAGGAACAATGAGCAGTTCTTC.

The V gene is TRBV7-9, the J gene TRBJ1-3; the match to TRBD1 covers 10 bases. Germline V lookup: CDR1 SEHNR, CDR2 FQNEAQ (reference sequence). With V trimmed by 8 bases and J by 5 bases, 3 bases remained unmatched. This CDR3 has 13 residues. The CDR3: CASQGQGRNTIYF. DNA of the CDR3: TGTGCCAGCCAGGGACAGGGGAGAAACACCATATATTTT.

J is TRBJ1-3 and V is TRBV5-1; TRBD1 aligns across 7 bases. Trimming took 3 bases from V and 9 from J; bases not matched to a gene: 9. The CDR3 is made up of 14 amino acids. The V gene's germline CDR1 is SGHRS and CDR2 YFSETQ. This CDR3 is CASSSRQGGTTIYF. The CDR3 bases are TGCGCCAGCAGCTCTCGACAGGGTGGGACCACCATATATTTT.

The CDR3 protein is CASSLDRGYEQYF. The CDR3 region has the DNA TGTGCCAGCAGTTTAGACAGAGGCTACGAGCAGTACTTC. J is TRBJ2-7 and V is TRBV27; TRBD1 might be the D (5 bases). This CDR3 has 13 residues. V lost 2 bases and J lost 3, with 8 bases in between. Germline assignment: CDR1 MNHEY and CDR2 SMNVEV (reference sequence).

The rearrangement links TRBV5-1 to TRBJ2-7; D perhaps matches TRBD1 (5 bases). This CDR3 is 17 amino acids long. CDR1 is SGHRS and CDR2 is YFSETQ in the germline V gene. Deletions cut 0 bases from V and 5 bases from J, with 21 bases between. CDR3 sequence (DNA): TGCGCCAGCAGCTTGGCCAGTAGTCTGAAAAGGGGTGACGAGCAGTACTTC. Protein: CASSLASSLKRGDEQYF.

The chain recombines TRBV10-2 with TRBJ2-7; the match to TRBD1 covers 8 bases. The V gene's germline CDR1 is WSHSY and CDR2 SAAADI. The CDR3 totals 14 residues. Trimming at V came to 2 bases and at J to 3 bases, leaving 3 bases not matched to a gene. CDR3 nucleotides: TGCGCCAGCAGTGAGCCGGACAGGGACTACGAGCAGTACTTC. It is translated as CASSEPDRDYEQYF.

The chain recombines TRBV11-3 with TRBJ2-1, with TRBD2 identical over 10 bases. The CDR3 runs to 15 residues. Losses at the gene ends were 2 bases for V and 10 bases for J; bases not matched to a gene: 8. Per germline, CDR1 SGHNT and CDR2 YENEEA. CDR3 in DNA: TGTGCCAGCAGCTTACTAGCGGGAGCGGGAGGCGAGCAGTTCTTC. Its translation is CASSLLAGAGGEQFF. Filled out from reference TRBV11-3 and TRBJ2-1, the complete variable domain reads EAGVVQSPRYKIIEKKQPVAFWCNPISGHNTLYWYLQNLGQGPELLIRYENEEAVDDSQLPKDRFSAERLKGVDSTLKIQPAELGDSAVYLCASSLLAGAGGEQFFGPGTRLTVL.

This clone was picked up a small number of times. The genes are TRBV2 and TRBJ1-5, with a tentative D call TRBD1 (5 bases). CDR1 is SNHLY and CDR2 is FYNNEI in the germline V gene. The length of the CDR3 is 15 residues. Trimming left V 5 bases short and J 2 bases short, with 13 bases between. The chain's CDR3 is CASSKGAIRNQPQHF. CDR3 DNA sequence: TGTGCCAGCAGTAAAGGGGCTATTCGCAATCAGCCCCAGCATTTT. The full variable domain, rest sourced from reference TRBV2 and TRBJ1-5, is EPEVTQTPSHQVTQMGQEVILRCVPISNHLYFYWYRQILGQKVEFLVSFYNNEISEKSEIFDDQFSVERPDGSNFTLKIRSTKLEDSAMYFCASSKGAIRNQPQHFGDGTRLSIL.

The J gene is TRBJ2-3, the V gene TRBV7-8, with 10 bases identical to TRBD2. The CDR3 is 18 amino acids. The ends lost 5 bases at V and 1 base at J; junction bases unmatched: 12. CDR1 and CDR2 from the germline V gene are SGHVS and FQNEAQ. The DNA for the CDR3 is TGTGCCAGCAGCCAGTCCCCTAGCGGGAGTATAGGCACAGATACGCAGTATTTT. This codes for CASSQSPSGSIGTDTQYF. Based on the CDR3 plus reference TRBV7-8 and TRBJ2-3, the full variable domain is GAGVSQSPRYKVAKRGQDVALRCDPISGHVSLFWYQQALGQGPEFLTYFQNEAQLDKSGLPSDRFFAERPEGSVSTLKIQRTQQEDSAVYLCASSQSPSGSIGTDTQYFGPGTRLTVL.

The chain links TRBV5-6 to TRBJ2-1; no clear D gene. The CDR3 has 14 residues. Germline assignment: CDR1 SGHDT and CDR2 YYEEEE. Trimming left V 3 bases short and J 2 bases short, with 9 bases between. CDR3 amino acids: CASSSPAAYNEQFF. The CDR3 DNA sequence: TGTGCCAGCAGCTCCCCCGCAGCCTACAATGAGCAGTTCTTC.

The V and J genes are TRBV11-2 and TRBJ2-7; TRBD1 aligns across 8 bases. This CDR3 has 15 amino acids. Germline V gene data show CDR1 as SGHAT and CDR2 as FQNNGV. Trimming removed 3 bases from V and 5 bases from J; junction bases left unmatched: 9. The DNA of the CDR3 is TGTGCCAGCAGCTTGGGCCCACAGGGGGTAAACGAGCAGTACTTC. The encoded protein is CASSLGPQGVNEQYF.

This clone has ten or more counts. The chain employs TRBV7-9 and TRBJ2-7, with D possibly TRBD2 on 5 matching bases. Germline V gene lookup returns CDR1 SEHNR and CDR2 FQNEAQ (reference sequence). The CDR3 contains 15 residues. V lost 3 bases, J lost 3 bases, and 15 bases lay in between. The CDR3 loop is CASSFAASKHYEQYF. The CDR3 DNA sequence: TGTGCCAGCAGCTTTGCGGCTAGCAAACACTACGAGCAGTACTTC.

The gene calls are TRBV9 and TRBJ2-6; D may be TRBD2 (6 bases). CDR3 size: 15 residues. V lost 4 bases, J lost 0 bases, and 8 bases lay in between. Germline CDR1 SGDLS, CDR2 YYNGEE. Here the CDR3 reads CASSPGGSGANVLTF. DNA of the CDR3: TGTGCCAGCAGCCCCGGGGGCTCTGGGGCCAACGTCCTGACTTTC.

The rearrangement links TRBV7-8 to TRBJ1-2; D unresolved. Looked up from germline, CDR1 is SGHVS and CDR2 is FQNEAQ. The V gene lost 5 bases and the J gene lost 7 bases, with 11 bases spanning the gap. The CDR3 extends over 12 amino acids. CDR3 DNA sequence: TGTGCCAGCAGCCCCTTGTCGGTTGGCTACACCTTC. This gives the protein CASSPLSVGYTF.

V usage is TRBV19 and J usage is TRBJ2-2; the D gene is possibly TRBD1 (7 bases). The CDR3 extends over 16 amino acids. V was trimmed by 3 bases and J by 6 bases, leaving 17 bases between them. In germline, CDR1 is LNHDA, CDR2 SQIVND (reference sequence). CDR3 DNA: TGTGCCAGTAGTATCTTCGGAGGGGGCCGCGCCGGGGAGCTGTTTTTT. Translating it yields CASSIFGGGRAGELFF.

The chain carries TRBV2 and TRBJ1-1, with TRBD1 matching 7 bases. This CDR3 contains 15 residues. In germline, CDR1 is SNHLY, CDR2 FYNNEI. Losses at the gene ends were 8 bases for V and 1 base for J; bases not matched to a gene: 10. CDR3 amino acids: CASYRGQGSNTEAFF. Here the CDR3 DNA reads TGTGCCAGCTATAGGGGGCAGGGTTCGAACACTGAAGCTTTCTTT.